This TCR beta chain was observed in a study of blood T cell repertoires in COVID-19. Study information: COVID-19 samples, acute and convalescent, were from the United States, Italy and Spain. In each case, the material was cDNA or gDNA derived from T cells, B-cell-depleted T cells, or PBMCs.

The repertoire was sequenced with immunoSEQ multiplex PCR; TCRdb's copy has only in-frame clones and lacks some. The sample records 99,000 or so clones, about 86% being singletons. This CDR3 has 16 residues. The sample taken for sequencing was peripheral blood. This clonotype originated in a woman aged 60 to 75 in a cohort sampled during active or convalescent COVID-19. The V call is TRBV21-1, the J call TRBJ1-1. TRBV21-1 is labeled a pseudogene. The CDR3 bases are TGTGCCAGCAGCAAAGTCGAGGGGGGGAGAAGGACTGAAGCTTTCTTT. Protein sequence: CASSKVEGGRRTEAFF.